What follows are 12 T cell receptor beta chains derived from one specimen sequenced in a study of spatial heterogeneity in lung cancer. One entry per CDR3 protein, called by TCRdb with MiXCR from the 5' RACE reads. The table shows roughly 60,000 distinct CDR3 sequences, with 7% to 10% occurring only once. As for time point: sample taken at primary tumor resection. Material for sequencing was whole RNA from tumor, nontumor lung or frozen PBMC, left unsorted. The source was PBMCs, collected at surgery. The receptors were gathered from a female donor with early-stage non-small cell lung cancer.

The sample holds many counts of this clonotype. J is TRBJ1-1 and V is TRBV7-2, with a weak D call TRBD1 (5 bases). The CDR3 extends over 14 amino acids. Germline loops: CDR1 SGHTA, CDR2 FQGNSA. V gave up 3 bases and J gave up 4 bases, with 12 bases separating them. CDR3 nucleotide sequence: TGTGCCAGCAGCTTGACAGTCGACGGCACTGAAGCTTTCTTT. This sequence encodes CASSLTVDGTEAFF.

The gene calls are TRBV18 and TRBJ2-7; tentatively, D is TRBD2 (6 bases). The germline gives CDR1 KGHSH, CDR2 LQKENI. The CDR3 covers 13 residues. V lost 0 bases, J lost 7 bases, and 10 bases lay in between. The CDR3: CASSPPGGREQYV. In DNA form, the CDR3 reads TGTGCCAGCTCACCACCGGGGGGAAGGGAGCAGTACGTC.

About this clonotype: A much larger clone lies a single base off, so this may be a read error. This chain uses TRBV7-9 with TRBJ1-5; D is ambiguous. In germline, CDR1 is SEHNR, CDR2 FQNEAQ (reference sequence). Trimming took 4 bases from V and 3 from J, leaving 10 bases between them. The CDR3 is 14 amino acids. The CDR3 sequence is CASSSGGFNQPQHF. The CDR3 region has the DNA TGTGCCAGCAGCTCAGGAGGATTCAATCAGCCCCAGCATTTT.

At least ten counts were recorded for this clonotype. This CDR3 is CASSLLGQGARQYF. CDR3 sequence (DNA): TGTGCCAGCAGTTTATTGGGACAGGGGGCACGTCAGTACTTC. The chain uses TRBV28 and TRBJ2-4; TRBD1 aligns across 12 bases. The CDR3 runs 14 residues. Germline trimming cut 1 base from V and 12 bases from J; bases unmatched to any gene: 4. CDR1 and CDR2 (germline): MDHEN, SYDVKM.

In this sample, this clonotype turned up many times. The chain recombines TRBV27 with TRBJ2-7; D uncertain. Between the trimmed V and J ends, which lost 6 bases and 2 bases, there was a span of 11 bases. The CDR3 runs to 13 residues. Germline CDR1 MNHEY, CDR2 SMNVEV (reference sequence). In DNA form, the CDR3 reads TGTGCCAGCAGGAAGGCAGGCACCTACGAGCAGTACGTC. This gives the protein CASRKAGTYEQYV.

This clonotype has a count of ten or more. The junction does not match germline at one end; this may be a read error. The V and J genes are TRBV7-8 and TRBJ2-5; TRBD2 matches at 7 bases. CDR3 size: 12 residues. Germline lookup yields CDR1 SGHVS and CDR2 FQNEAQ. CDR3: CASSLAWEGWNF. The CDR3 DNA reads as TGTGCCAGCAGCTTAGCGTGGGAGGGGTGGAACTTC.

V gene TRBV9 combines with J gene TRBJ2-3; D possibly corresponds to TRBD1 (7 bases). Germline-derived CDR1 and CDR2 are SGDLS and YYNGEE. The CDR3 consists of 15 residues. Trimming left V 4 bases short and J 2 bases short, with 14 bases between. The CDR3 coding sequence is TGTGCCAGCAGCCCAGGGGGAGGCCTCACAGATACGCAGTATTTT. This gives the protein CASSPGGGLTDTQYF.

The V gene is TRBV6-6, the J gene TRBJ2-6; TRBD1 aligns across 7 bases. The CDR3 totals 13 residues. Germline-derived CDR1 and CDR2 are MNHNY and SVGAGI (reference sequence). Germline trimming cut 6 bases from V and 8 bases from J; bases unmatched to any gene: 4. CDR3 nucleotides: TGTGCCAGCAGCCAGACAGGGCCCAACGTCCTGACTTTC. Protein: CASSQTGPNVLTF.

This clonotype was counted between two and nine times. This chain uses TRBV5-1 with TRBJ1-1; 7 bases are a match to TRBD1. The CDR3 is made up of 16 amino acids. V shed 1 base and J 5 bases; nucleotides not matched to a gene: 11. The germline V gene has CDR1 SGHRS and CDR2 YFSETQ. The CDR3 region has the DNA TGCGCCAGCAGCTTGTTGGACAGGCGGGCGGGTACTGAAGCTTTCTTT. Translation: CASSLLDRRAGTEAFF.

This clonotype was detected ten times or more. The V gene is TRBV5-6, the J gene TRBJ2-6; D call uncertain. The CDR3 has 15 residues. Per the germline V gene, CDR1 is SGHDT and CDR2 is YYEEEE. Trimming took off 0 bases at V and 2 bases at J, with 6 bases between the two ends. The CDR3 region has the DNA TGTGCCAGCAGCTTGGCCGGAGCTGGGGCCAACGTCCTGACTTTC. Translating gives CASSLAGAGANVLTF.

This clonotype has only a few counts. The CDR3 DNA reads as TGCGCCAGCAGCTTTATGTCAGCCGTTGGGGCTAACTATGGCTACACCTTC. It translates to CASSFMSAVGANYGYTF. The chain joins TRBV5-1 to TRBJ1-2; the D is unclear. V was clipped by 2 bases and J by 0 bases, with 17 bases between them. The CDR3 consists of 17 residues. CDR1 and CDR2 (germline): SGHRS, YFSETQ.

This clonotype was observed at least ten times. Here the CDR3 DNA reads TGCGCCAGCAGCTTGTCTCCGGACATACCGTACGAGCAGTACTTC. Translated: CASSLSPDIPYEQYF. V and J are TRBV5-1 and TRBJ2-7, with TRBD1 as a possible D gene (5 bases). The CDR3 contains 15 residues. Trimming removed 1 base at V and 4 bases at J, with 15 bases between. Germline V gene lookup returns CDR1 SGHRS and CDR2 YFSETQ.